The entry below describes one T cell receptor beta chain. Its specificity is not known. This sample is part of a study of PD-1 blockade in classical Hodgkin lymphoma. Regarding the study as a whole: TCR diversity at baseline was reported to be reduced in newly diagnosed patients relative to healthy donors. Exclusion was applied to patients who started nivolumab under 1 year after ASCT. There was a significant rise in CD4+ TCR diversity by C4D1, with no such rise for CD8+.

Only in-frame clones appear in the TCRdb table, and some are missing; sequencing was by immunoSEQ multiplex PCR. The sample shows under 95,000 clones, 92% of them seen only once. With no exception, relapse followed autologous stem cell transplantation in all patients, and brentuximab vedotin exposure varied. Best outcomes ranged across complete response, partial response and progressive disease. Sequences were derived from peripheral blood mononuclear cells (PBMCs), sampled before the second cycle of nivolumab. The receptor was isolated from a human donor with classical Hodgkin lymphoma.

The CDR3 here is CASRVDSANYGYTF. CDR3 DNA: TGCGCCAGCAGGGTGGATTCTGCTAACTATGGCTACACCTTC. The chain combines TRBV5-1 with TRBJ1-2, with no clear D. Germline V gene lookup returns CDR1 SGHRS and CDR2 YFSETQ. Trimming took off 5 bases at V and 0 bases at J, with 11 bases between the two ends. CDR3 length: 14 residues.